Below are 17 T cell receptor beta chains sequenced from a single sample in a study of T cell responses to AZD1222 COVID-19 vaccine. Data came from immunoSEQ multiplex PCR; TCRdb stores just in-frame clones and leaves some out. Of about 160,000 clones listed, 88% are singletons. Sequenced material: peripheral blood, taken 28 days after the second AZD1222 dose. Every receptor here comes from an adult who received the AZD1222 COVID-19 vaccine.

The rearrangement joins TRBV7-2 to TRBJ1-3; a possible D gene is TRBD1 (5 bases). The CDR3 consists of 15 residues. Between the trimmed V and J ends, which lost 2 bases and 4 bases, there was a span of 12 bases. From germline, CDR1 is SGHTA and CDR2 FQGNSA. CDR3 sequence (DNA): TGTGCCAGCAGCTTACGTGTGGGGCAAGGAAACACCATATATTTT. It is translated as CASSLRVGQGNTIYF.

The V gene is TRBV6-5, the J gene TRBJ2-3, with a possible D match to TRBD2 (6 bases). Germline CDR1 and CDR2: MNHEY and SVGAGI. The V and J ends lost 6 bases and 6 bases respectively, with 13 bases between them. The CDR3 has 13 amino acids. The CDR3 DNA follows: TGTGCCAGCAGAGGACTACCCGCCGATACGCAGTATTTT. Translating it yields CASRGLPADTQYF.

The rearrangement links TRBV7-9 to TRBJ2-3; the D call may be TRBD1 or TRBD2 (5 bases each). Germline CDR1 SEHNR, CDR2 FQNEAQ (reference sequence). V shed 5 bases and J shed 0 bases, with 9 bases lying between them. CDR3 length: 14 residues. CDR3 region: CASSLGTSTDTQYF. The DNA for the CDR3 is TGTGCCAGCAGCCTAGGGACCAGCACAGATACGCAGTATTTT.

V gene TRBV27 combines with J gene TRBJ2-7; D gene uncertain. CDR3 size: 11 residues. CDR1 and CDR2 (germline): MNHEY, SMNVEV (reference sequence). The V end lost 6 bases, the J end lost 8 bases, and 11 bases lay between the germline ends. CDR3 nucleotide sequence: TGTGCCAGCAGCTACTCTCGGAAGCAGTACTTC. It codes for CASSYSRKQYF.

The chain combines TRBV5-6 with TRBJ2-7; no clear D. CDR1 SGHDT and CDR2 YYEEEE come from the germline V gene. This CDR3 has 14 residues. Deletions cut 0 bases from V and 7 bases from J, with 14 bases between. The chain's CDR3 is CASSLAQKSREQYF. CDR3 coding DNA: TGTGCCAGCAGCTTGGCACAGAAATCTAGGGAGCAGTACTTC. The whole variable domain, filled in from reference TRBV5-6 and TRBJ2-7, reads DAGVTQSPTHLIKTRGQQVTLRCSPKSGHDTVSWYQQALGQGPQFIFQYYEEEERQRGNFPDRFSGHQFPNYSSELNVNALLLGDSALYLCASSLAQKSREQYFGPGTRLTVT.

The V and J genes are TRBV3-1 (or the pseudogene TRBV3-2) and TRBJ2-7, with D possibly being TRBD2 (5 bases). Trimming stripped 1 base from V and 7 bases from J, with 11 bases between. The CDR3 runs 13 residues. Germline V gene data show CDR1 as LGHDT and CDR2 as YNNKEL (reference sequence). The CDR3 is CASSQGRTPEQYF. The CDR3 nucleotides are TGTGCCAGCAGCCAAGGGAGGACTCCAGAGCAGTACTTC.

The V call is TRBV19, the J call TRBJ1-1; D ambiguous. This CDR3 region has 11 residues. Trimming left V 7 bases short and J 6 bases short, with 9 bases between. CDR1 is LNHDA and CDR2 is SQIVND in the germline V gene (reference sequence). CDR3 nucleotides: TGTGCCAGTACCGAGGGCCCTGAAGCTTTCTTT. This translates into CASTEGPEAFF.

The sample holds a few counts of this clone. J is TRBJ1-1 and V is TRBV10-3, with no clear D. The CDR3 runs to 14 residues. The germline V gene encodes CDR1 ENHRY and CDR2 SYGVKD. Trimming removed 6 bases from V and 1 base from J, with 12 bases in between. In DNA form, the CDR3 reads TGTGCCATCAGCGACACGAGGGCGAACACTGAAGCTTTCTTT. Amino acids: CAISDTRANTEAFF.

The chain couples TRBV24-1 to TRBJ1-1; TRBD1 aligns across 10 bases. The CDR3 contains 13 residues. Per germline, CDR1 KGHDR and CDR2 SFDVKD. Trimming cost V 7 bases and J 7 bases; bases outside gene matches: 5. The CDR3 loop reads CATRGQGNGEAFF. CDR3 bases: TGTGCCACCAGGGGACAGGGGAACGGTGAAGCTTTCTTT.

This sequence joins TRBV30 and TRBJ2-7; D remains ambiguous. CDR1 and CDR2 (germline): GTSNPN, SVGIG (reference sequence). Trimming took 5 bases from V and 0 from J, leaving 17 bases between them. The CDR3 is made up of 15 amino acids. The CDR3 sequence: CAWRHSGRSSYEQYF. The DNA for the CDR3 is TGTGCCTGGCGTCATTCGGGCAGAAGCTCCTACGAGCAGTACTTC.

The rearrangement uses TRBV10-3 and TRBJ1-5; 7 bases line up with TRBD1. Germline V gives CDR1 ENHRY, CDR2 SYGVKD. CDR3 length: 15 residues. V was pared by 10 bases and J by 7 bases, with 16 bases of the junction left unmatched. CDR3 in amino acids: CATRRGGELGQPQHF. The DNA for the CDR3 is TGTGCCACCAGGAGAGGGGGCGAGCTAGGACAGCCCCAGCATTTT.

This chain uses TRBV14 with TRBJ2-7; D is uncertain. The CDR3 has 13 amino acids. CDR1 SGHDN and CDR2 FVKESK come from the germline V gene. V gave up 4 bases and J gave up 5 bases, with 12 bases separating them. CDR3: CASSPIAFHEQYF. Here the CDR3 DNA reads TGTGCCAGCAGCCCCATCGCCTTCCACGAGCAGTACTTC.

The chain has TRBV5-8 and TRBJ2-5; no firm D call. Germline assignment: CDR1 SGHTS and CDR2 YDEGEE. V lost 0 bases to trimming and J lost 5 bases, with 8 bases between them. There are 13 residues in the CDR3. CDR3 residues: CASSLVGWETQYF. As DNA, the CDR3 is TGTGCCAGCAGCTTGGTAGGGTGGGAGACCCAGTACTTC.

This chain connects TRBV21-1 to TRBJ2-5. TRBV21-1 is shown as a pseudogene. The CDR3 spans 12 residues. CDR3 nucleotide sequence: TGTGCCAGCTTACTAGGGGAAGAGACCCAGTACTTC. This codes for CASLLGEETQYF.

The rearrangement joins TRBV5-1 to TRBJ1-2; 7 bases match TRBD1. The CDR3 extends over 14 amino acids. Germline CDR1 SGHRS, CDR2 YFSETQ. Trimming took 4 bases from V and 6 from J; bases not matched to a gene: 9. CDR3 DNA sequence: TGCGCCAGCAGCCCCAATACAGGGGTTGATGGCTACACCTTC. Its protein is CASSPNTGVDGYTF.

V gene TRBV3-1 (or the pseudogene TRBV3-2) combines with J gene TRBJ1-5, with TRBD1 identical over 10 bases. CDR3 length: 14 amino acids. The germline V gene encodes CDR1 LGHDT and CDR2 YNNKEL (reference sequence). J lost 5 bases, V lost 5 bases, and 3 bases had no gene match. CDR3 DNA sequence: TGTGCCAGCAGCTACGGGACAGGGGATCAGCCCCAGCATTTT. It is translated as CASSYGTGDQPQHF.

CDR3 in DNA: TGTGCCAGCAGCTACTCTAGCGGTCCTAGCACAGATACGCAGTATTTT. This translates into CASSYSSGPSTDTQYF. The chain employs TRBV7-2 and TRBJ2-3, with 7 nucleotides matching TRBD2. The CDR3 has 16 amino acids. Germline CDR1 is SGHTA and CDR2 is FQGNSA. With V trimmed by 4 bases and J by 0 bases, 7 bases remained unmatched.